These T cell receptor beta chains were read from a single sample in a study of blood T cell repertoires in COVID-19. Measured with immunoSEQ multiplex PCR; TCRdb has only the in-frame clones, and not every one. The table lists about 400,000 clones, 80% to 90% of them singletons. Material: peripheral blood. The receptors stem from a woman aged 55-70 years with COVID-19, enrolled during active disease. CDR3s include the opening cysteine and the closing phenylalanine or tryptophan.

cdr3_aa j_call v_call
CASGFNLRDRGRGTEAFF TRBJ1-1 TRBV12-5
CASRTTSNEQFF TRBJ2-1 TRBV11-2
CASSVDRDNQPQHF TRBJ1-5 TRBV9
CASSRLDRGSYNEQFF TRBJ2-1 TRBV6-2/TRBV6-3
CASSFSRGPYNEQFF TRBJ2-1 TRBV7-9
CASSLGFPRGGSGELFF TRBJ2-2 TRBV11-2
CASSLRTGASTDTQYF TRBJ2-3 TRBV6-4
CASSLAGREGYTF TRBJ1-2 TRBV27
CATSSGGGLTYGYTF TRBJ1-2 TRBV15
CASRQIAGGYNEQFF TRBJ2-1 TRBV11-2